This TCR beta chain appears in the sequencing data of a study of blood T cell repertoires in COVID-19. The protocol was immunoSEQ multiplex PCR, while the TCRdb copy is restricted to in-frame clones and leaves out a portion. This sample yields approximately 190,000 clones, of which roughly 87% are seen a single time; approximately 8% belongs to the top ten. The germline CDR1 and CDR2 sequences are SGHTA and FQGTGA. The CDR3 is made up of 15 amino acids. V lost 1 base, J lost 5 bases, and 14 bases lay in between. This sequence joins TRBV7-3 and TRBJ2-5, with a weak D call TRBD1 (6 bases). Sequences were obtained from peripheral blood. This TCR was sampled from a woman aged 60 to 75 with COVID-19, enrolled during active disease. DNA for the CDR3: TGTGCCAGCAGCTTAAAGCCAGGGGAATGGGAGACCCAGTACTTC. Translating it yields CASSLKPGEWETQYF.